The text below deals with one T cell receptor beta chain. Which antigen it targets is not known. One base away there is no much larger clone; base qualities are not given. The data derive from a study of T-cell reconstitution after alpha-beta-depleted transplantation in children (TCRdb year 2016). About the investigation overall: Using TCR repertoire profiling, the study quantitatively followed how T-cell immune reconstitution unfolded in children after TCRalphabeta/CD19-depleted allogeneic hematopoietic cell transplantation. Here is what the overall study found, with its caveats: In some patients, high TCRbeta diversity at day 60 was attributed to recipient T cells and intrathymic progenitors that had survived conditioning. Over subsequent months, a decline in hyperexpanded clone frequencies was noted, and after one year, T-cell counts and TCRbeta diversity were mostly ascribed to newly produced T cells. About two months after transplant, the apparently early recovery of alphabetaT-cell counts reportedly depended on just several hundred clones that had expanded rapidly and came from non-depleted graft cells.

The treatment or condition label for this specimen denotes: allogeneic hematopoietic cell transplantation with graft depleted of TCRalphabeta T cells and CD19 B cells. TCRalphabeta/CD19-depleted allogeneic hematopoietic cell grafts were given to the transplant recipients, all of whom were children. Via the germline V gene, CDR1 is SQVTM and CDR2 ANQGSEA. The CDR3 sequence holds 11 residues, the cysteine and phenylalanine included. The read is trimmed to its CDR3 DNA, 33 bases read in frame from base 1. Relative to germline, V is 4 bases shorter and J is 12 bases shorter, with 15 bases between their ends. Libraries were made using PCR. Sequencing relied on an Illumina HiSeq 2500. TCR library preparation used molecular barcoding, with unique molecular identifiers applied to normalize quantification of the TCRbeta repertoire. The public reads were quality trimmed at Q25 with fastp and then assembled into clones with MiXCR by TCRdb, keeping productive beta chains. Rows merge per CDR3 protein into single entries with the most common DNA and genes. In this sample the table shows some 220,000 distinct CDR3 sequences, 11% of which occur a single time. The ten most abundant clones make up about 28% of the sample.

Specimen: PBMCs, collected before TCRalphabeta/CD19-depleted stem cell transplant. This chain joins TRBV29-1 to TRBJ1-2, with the D gene uncertain. The receptor was derived from a child younger than two with acute myeloid leukemia, due to receive a stem cell transplant. The DNA reads TGCAGCGTTGTTCTCGGCACCCTGGACACCTTC. It translates to CSVVLGTLDTF.